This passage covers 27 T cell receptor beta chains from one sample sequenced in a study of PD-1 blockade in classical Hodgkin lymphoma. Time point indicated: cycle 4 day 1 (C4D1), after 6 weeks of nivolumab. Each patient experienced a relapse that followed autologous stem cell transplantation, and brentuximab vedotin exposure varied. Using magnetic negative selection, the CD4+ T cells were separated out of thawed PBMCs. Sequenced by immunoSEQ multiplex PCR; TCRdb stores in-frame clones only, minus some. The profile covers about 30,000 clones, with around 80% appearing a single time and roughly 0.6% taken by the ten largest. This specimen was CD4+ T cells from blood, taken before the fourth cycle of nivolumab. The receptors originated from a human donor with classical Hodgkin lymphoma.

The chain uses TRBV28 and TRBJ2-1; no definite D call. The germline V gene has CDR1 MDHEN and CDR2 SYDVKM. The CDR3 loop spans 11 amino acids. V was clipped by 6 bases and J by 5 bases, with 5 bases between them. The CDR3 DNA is TGTGCCAGCAGGCTCAACAATGAGCAGTTCTTC. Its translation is CASRLNNEQFF.

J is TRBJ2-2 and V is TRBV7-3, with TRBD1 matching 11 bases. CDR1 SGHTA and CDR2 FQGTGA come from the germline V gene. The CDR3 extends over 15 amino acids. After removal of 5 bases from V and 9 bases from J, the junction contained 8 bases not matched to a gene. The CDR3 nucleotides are TGTGCCAGCAGCCATAGAGGACAGGGGGCGAGGGAGCTGTTTTTT. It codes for CASSHRGQGARELFF.

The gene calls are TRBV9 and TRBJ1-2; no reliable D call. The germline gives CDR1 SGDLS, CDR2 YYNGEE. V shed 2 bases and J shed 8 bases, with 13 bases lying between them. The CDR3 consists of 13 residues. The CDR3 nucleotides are TGTGCCAGCAGCGTGTCAAGCAAGGGCGGCTACACCTTC. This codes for CASSVSSKGGYTF.

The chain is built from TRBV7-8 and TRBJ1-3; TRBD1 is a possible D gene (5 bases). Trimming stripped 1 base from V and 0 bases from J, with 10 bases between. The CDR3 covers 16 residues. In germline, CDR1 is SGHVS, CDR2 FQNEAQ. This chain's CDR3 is CASSLGSGGSGNTIYF. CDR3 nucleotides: TGTGCCAGCAGCTTAGGGTCGGGGGGCTCTGGAAACACCATATATTTT. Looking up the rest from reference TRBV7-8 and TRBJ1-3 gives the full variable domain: GAGVSQSPRYKVAKRGQDVALRCDPISGHVSLFWYQQALGQGPEFLTYFQNEAQLDKSGLPSDRFFAERPEGSVSTLKIQRTQQEDSAVYLCASSLGSGGSGNTIYFGEGSWLTVV.

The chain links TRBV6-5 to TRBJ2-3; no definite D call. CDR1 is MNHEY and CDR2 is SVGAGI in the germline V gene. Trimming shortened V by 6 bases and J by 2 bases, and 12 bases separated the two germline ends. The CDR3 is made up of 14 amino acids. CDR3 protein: CASRGDIFTDTQYF. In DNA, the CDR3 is TGTGCCAGCAGAGGTGACATATTCACAGATACGCAGTATTTT.

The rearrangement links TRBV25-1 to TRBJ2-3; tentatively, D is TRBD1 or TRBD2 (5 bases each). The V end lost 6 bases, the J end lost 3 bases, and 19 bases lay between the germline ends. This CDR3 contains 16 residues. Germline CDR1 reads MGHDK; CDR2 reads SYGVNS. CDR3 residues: CASRPTGTRGTDTQYF. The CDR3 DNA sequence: TGTGCCAGCAGGCCCACCGGGACCCGAGGTACAGATACGCAGTATTTT.

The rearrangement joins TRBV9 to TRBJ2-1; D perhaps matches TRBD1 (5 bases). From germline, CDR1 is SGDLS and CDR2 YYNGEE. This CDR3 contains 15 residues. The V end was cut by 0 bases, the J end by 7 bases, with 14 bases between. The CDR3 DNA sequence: TGTGCCAGCAGCGTAGTGGGCAGGGCGGTAAATGAGCAGTTCTTC. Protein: CASSVVGRAVNEQFF.

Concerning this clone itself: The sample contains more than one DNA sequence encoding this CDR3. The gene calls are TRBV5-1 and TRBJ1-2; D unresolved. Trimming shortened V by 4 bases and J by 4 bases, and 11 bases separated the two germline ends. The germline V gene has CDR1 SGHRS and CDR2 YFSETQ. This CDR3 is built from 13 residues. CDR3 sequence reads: CASSQDGSYGYTF. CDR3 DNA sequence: TGCGCCAGCAGCCAGGACGGAAGCTATGGCTACACCTTC.

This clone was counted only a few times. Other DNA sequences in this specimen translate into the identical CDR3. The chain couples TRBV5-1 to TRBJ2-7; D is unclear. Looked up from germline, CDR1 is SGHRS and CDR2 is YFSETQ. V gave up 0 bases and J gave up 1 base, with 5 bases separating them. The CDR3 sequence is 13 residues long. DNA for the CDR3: TGCGCCAGCAGCTTGGACGGATCCTACGAGCAGTACTTC. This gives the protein CASSLDGSYEQYF.

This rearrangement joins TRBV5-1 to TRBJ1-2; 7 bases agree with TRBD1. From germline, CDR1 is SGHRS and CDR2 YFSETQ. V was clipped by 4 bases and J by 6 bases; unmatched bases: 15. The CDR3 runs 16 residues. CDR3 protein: CASSPGDRVPLNGYTF. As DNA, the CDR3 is TGCGCCAGCAGCCCCGGCGACAGGGTCCCCTTGAATGGCTACACCTTC.

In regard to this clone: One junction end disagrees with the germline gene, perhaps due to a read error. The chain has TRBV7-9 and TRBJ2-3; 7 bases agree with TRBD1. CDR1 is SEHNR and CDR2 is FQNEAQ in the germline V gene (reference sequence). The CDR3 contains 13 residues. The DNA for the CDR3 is TGTGCCGAGGACAGGTCTAGCATAGATACGCAGTATTTT. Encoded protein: CAEDRSSIDTQYF.

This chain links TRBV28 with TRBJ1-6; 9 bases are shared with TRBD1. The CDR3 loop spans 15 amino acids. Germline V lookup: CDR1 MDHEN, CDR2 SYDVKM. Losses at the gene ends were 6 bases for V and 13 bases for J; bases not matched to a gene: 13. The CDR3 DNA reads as TGTGCCAGCAGGGCCTCCGGGACAGGGTTGATTCCCCTCCACTTT. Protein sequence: CASRASGTGLIPLHF.

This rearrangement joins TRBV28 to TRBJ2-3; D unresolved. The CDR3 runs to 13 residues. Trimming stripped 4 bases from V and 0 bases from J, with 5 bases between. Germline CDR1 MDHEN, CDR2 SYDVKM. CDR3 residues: CASSWVSTDTQYF. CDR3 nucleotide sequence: TGTGCCAGCAGTTGGGTTAGCACAGATACGCAGTATTTT.

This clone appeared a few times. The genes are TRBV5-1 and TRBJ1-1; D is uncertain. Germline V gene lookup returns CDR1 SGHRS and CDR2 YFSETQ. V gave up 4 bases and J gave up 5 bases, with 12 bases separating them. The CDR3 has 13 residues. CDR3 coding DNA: TGCGCCAGCAGCGCAACTCCCCAGACTGAAGCTTTCTTT. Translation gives CASSATPQTEAFF.

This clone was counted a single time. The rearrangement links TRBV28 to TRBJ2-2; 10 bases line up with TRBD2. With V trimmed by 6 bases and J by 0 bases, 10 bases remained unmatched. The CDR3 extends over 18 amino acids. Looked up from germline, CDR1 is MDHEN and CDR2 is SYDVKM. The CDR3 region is CASRGQAGGLANTGELFF. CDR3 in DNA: TGTGCCAGCAGGGGTCAAGCGGGGGGGCTCGCGAACACCGGGGAGCTGTTTTTT.

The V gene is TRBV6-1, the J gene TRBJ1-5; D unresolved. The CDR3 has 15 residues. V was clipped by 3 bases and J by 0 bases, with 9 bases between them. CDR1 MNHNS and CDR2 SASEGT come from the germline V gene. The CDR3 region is CASSDQMDSNQPQHF. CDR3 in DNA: TGTGCCAGCAGTGATCAGATGGATAGCAATCAGCCCCAGCATTTT.

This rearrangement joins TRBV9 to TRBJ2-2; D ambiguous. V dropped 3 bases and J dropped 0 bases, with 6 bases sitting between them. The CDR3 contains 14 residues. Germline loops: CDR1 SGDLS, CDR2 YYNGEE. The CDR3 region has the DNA TGTGCCAGCAGCGCCCTAACGAACACCGGGGAGCTGTTTTTT. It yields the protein CASSALTNTGELFF. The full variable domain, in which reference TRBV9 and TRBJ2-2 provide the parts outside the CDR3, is DSGVTQTPKHLITATGQRVTLRCSPRSGDLSVYWYQQSLDQGLQFLIQYYNGEERAKGNILERFSAQQFPDLHSELNLSSLELGDSALYFCASSALTNTGELFFGEGSRLTVL.

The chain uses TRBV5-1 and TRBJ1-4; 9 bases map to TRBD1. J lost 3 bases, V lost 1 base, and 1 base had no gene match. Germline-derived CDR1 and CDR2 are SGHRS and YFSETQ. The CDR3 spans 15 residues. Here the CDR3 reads CASSLTGGSNEKLFF. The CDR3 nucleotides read TGCGCCAGCAGCTTGACAGGGGGCTCTAATGAAAAACTGTTTTTT.

CDR3 residues: CASSLGRGGGTEAFF. In nucleotides, the CDR3 is TGCGCCAGCAGCTTGGGGAGAGGTGGGGGCACTGAAGCTTTCTTT. The J gene is TRBJ1-1, the V gene TRBV5-1, with D maybe TRBD1 (5 bases). The CDR3 runs to 15 residues. Germline V CDR1 and CDR2: SGHRS, YFSETQ. Trimming shortened V by 0 bases and J by 4 bases, and 13 bases separated the two germline ends.

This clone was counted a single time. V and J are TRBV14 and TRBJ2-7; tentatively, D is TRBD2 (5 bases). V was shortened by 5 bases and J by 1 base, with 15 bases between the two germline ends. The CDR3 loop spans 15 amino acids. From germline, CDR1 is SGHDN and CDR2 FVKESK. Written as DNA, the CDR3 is TGTGCCAGCAGCGTTCGAAGGACTGCTTCCTACGAGCAGTACTTC. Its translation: CASSVRRTASYEQYF.

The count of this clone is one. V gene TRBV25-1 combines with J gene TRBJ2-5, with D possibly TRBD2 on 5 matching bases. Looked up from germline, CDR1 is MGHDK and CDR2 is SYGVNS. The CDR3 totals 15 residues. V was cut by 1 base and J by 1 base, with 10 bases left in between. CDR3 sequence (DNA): TGTGCCAGCAGTGAATCCGTAGGGAGCCAAGAGACCCAGTACTTC. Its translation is CASSESVGSQETQYF.

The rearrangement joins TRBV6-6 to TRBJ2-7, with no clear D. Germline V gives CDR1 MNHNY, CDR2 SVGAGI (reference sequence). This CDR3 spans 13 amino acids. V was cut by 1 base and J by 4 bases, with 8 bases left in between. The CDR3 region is CASSYFGQYEQYF. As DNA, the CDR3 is TGTGCCAGCAGTTACTTTGGGCAGTACGAGCAGTACTTC.

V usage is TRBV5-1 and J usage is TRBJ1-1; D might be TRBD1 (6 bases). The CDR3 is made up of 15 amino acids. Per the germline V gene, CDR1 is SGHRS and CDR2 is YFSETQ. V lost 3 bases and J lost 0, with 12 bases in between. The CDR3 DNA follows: TGCGCCAGCAGCTCAGGGGTAAATCTGAACACTGAAGCTTTCTTT. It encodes CASSSGVNLNTEAFF. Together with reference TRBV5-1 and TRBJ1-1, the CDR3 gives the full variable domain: KAGVTQTPRYLIKTRGQQVTLSCSPISGHRSVSWYQQTPGQGLQFLFEYFSETQRNKGNFPGRFSGRQFSNSRSEMNVSTLELGDSALYLCASSSGVNLNTEAFFGQGTRLTVV.

The CDR3 sequence: CASSPTPDNRGEKLFF. The CDR3 region has the DNA TGCGCCAGCAGCCCAACACCGGATAACCGTGGTGAAAAACTGTTTTTT. The chain uses TRBV5-1 and TRBJ1-4; no clear D. There are 16 residues in the CDR3. Trimming stripped 4 bases from V and 7 bases from J, with 20 bases between. Germline CDR1 is SGHRS and CDR2 is YFSETQ.

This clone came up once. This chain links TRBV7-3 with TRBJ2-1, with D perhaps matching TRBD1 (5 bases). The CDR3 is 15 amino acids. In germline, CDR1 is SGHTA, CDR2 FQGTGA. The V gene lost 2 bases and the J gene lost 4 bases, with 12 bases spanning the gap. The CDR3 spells CASSLVGAPYNEQFF. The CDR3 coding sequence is TGTGCCAGCAGCTTAGTAGGGGCGCCTTACAATGAGCAGTTCTTC.

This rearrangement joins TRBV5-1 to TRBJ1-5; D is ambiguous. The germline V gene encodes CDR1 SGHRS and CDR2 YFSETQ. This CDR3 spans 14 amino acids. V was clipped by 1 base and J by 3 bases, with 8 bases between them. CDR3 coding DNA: TGCGCCAGCAGCTTGACAGCTGACAATCAGCCCCAGCATTTT. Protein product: CASSLTADNQPQHF.

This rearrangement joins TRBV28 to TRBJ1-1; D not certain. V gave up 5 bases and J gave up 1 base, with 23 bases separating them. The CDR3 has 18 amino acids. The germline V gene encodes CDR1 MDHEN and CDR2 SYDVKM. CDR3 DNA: TGTGCCAGCAGTCATACCCCTCAGTTTTTCCAGCAGAACACTGAAGCTTTCTTT. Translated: CASSHTPQFFQQNTEAFF.